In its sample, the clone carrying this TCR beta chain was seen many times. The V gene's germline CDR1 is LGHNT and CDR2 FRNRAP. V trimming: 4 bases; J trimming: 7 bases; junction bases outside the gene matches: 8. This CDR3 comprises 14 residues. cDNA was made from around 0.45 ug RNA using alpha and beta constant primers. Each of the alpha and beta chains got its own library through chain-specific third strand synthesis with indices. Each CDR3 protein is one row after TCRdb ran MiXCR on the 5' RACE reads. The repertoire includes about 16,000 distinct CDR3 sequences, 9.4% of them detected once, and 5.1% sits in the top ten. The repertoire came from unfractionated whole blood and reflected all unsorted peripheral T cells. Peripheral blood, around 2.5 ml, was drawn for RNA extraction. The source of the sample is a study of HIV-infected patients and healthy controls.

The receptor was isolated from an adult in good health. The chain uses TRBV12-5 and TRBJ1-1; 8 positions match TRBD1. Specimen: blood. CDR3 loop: CASGSGQDRNEAFF. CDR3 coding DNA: TGTGCTAGTGGTTCGGGACAGGACCGTAATGAAGCTTTCTTT.